The 2 T cell receptor beta chains below come from one sample, sequenced in a study of vaccination effects on CD4 cells after COVID-19. With the ViraFEST assay, the study expanded antigen-specific CD4+ T cells using viral peptide pools, then sequenced them. It was after approximately 10 days of culture that CD4+ T cells were isolated. None of these healthy vaccinees had been infected with SARS-CoV-2 before vaccination. The assay was immunoSEQ multiplex PCR, and TCRdb's table has in-frame clones only and misses some. The table has about 41,000 clones, more than 60% seen once. Their cognate antigens are unknown. Sequenced material: CD4+ T cells from PBMCs cultured with HCoV-OC43 spike peptides, taken before COVID-19 vaccination. Noted subset: HCoV-OC43 spike overlapping peptide pool stimulation. These TCRs come from a human donor who received a COVID-19 vaccine.

The chain carries TRBV19 and TRBJ1-3; 7 positions match TRBD1. With 4 bases clipped from V and 4 bases from J, the junction kept 4 bases outside the gene matches. From germline, CDR1 is LNHDA and CDR2 SQIVND (reference sequence). The CDR3 has 14 residues. CDR3: CASSNTGVGNTIYF. CDR3 bases: TGTGCCAGTAGTAACACAGGGGTAGGAAACACCATATATTTT.

V usage is TRBV11-2 and J usage is TRBJ2-7; 12 nucleotides line up with TRBD1. This CDR3 is built from 16 residues. The ends lost 6 bases at V and 5 bases at J; junction bases unmatched: 11. Germline V gives CDR1 SGHAT, CDR2 FQNNGV. The chain's CDR3 is CASSYAPGTGGNEQYF. The DNA of the CDR3 is TGTGCCAGCAGTTACGCCCCCGGGACAGGGGGCAACGAGCAGTACTTC.